This T cell receptor (beta chain) appears in the sequencing data of a study of cytomegalovirus exposure and HLA in healthy donors. TCRdb's copy holds only in-frame clones and misses some; the assay was immunoSEQ multiplex PCR. The sample holds about 150,000 clones, about 82% seen once. The CDR3 contains 17 residues. V lost 0 bases to trimming and J lost 0 bases; unmatched junction nucleotides: 8. Germline CDR1 LNHDA, CDR2 SQIVND (reference sequence). About this clone itself: Its target is not known.

Notes on the study in general: Among TCR beta chains, those listed as cytomegalovirus-associated numbered over 150. Reportedly, diagnosis of cytomegalovirus status by the classifier showed high specificity and sensitivity.

Material for sequencing was PBMCs. The V gene is TRBV19, the J gene TRBJ2-7, with 7 bases matching TRBD2. The receptor was derived from a human donor in good health. CDR3 bases: TGTGCCAGTAGTATAGACCATCTAGCGGAGGGCTCCTACGAGCAGTACTTC. Translated, it gives CASSIDHLAEGSYEQYF.